A selection of T cell receptor beta chains follows, all from one sample in a study of T cell repertoires and Cas9 in healthy adults. Profiling relied on immunoSEQ multiplex PCR, and the TCRdb table lists in-frame clones only, not all of them. This table has fewer than 25,000 clones, about 90% appearing once. Sequenced input: CD4+ effector T cells (CD127+, CD25-, CD137-, CD154-) from PBMCs; culture status not recorded. The receptors here all came from a human donor in good health. The CDR3 runs from the conserved cysteine through the conserved F or W. Fields, in order: CDR3 length, D gene, J gene, clone size, V gene, CDR3 DNA, CDR3 protein. The D gene is left open where the match is weak. Size tells how often a clone was seen (once, few, many) or the class of an expanded clone, and some rows leave it out.

>13|NA|TRBJ1-1|NA|TRBV11-3
TGTGCCAGCAGCTTTGCAGGGAACACTGAAGCTTTCTTT
CASSFAGNTEAFF
>15|TRBD1|TRBJ1-6|NA|TRBV5-4
TGTGCCAGCAGCTGGCAGGGGGTAGATAATTCACCCCTCCACTTT
CASSWQGVDNSPLHF
>14|TRBD2|TRBJ2-3|NA|TRBV11-2
TGTGCCAGCAGCTTAGATCCTAGCGGGGGTACGCAGTATTTT
CASSLDPSGGTQYF
>16|TRBD1|TRBJ1-5|NA|TRBV5-6
TGTGCCAGCAGTCCGACAGGGGGCCGGAGCAATCAGCCCCAGCATTTT
CASSPTGGRSNQPQHF
>14|NA|TRBJ1-5|NA|TRBV19
TGTGCCAGCGGAGGGCAGGGGAGGATGCAGCCCCAGCATTTT
CASGGQGRMQPQHF
>12|NA|TRBJ1-1|NA|TRBV7-2
TGTGCCAGCAGCTCGTCGGGGGCTGAAGCTTTCTTT
CASSSSGAEAFF
>16|TRBD2|TRBJ2-1|NA|TRBV9
TGTGCCAGCAGCGCAACTACGGGACTACGATGGGGTGAGCAGTTCTTC
CASSATTGLRWGEQFF
>20|NA|TRBJ1-3|NA|TRBV9
TGTGCCAGCAGCGCCGGTACAGGGAATCACCCAGTAAGCTCTGGAAACACCATATATTTT
CASSAGTGNHPVSSGNTIYF
>17|TRBD2|TRBJ2-3|NA|TRBV5-1
TGCGCCAGCAGCAAGGGACTAGCGGGGGGGGCCCCGAATACGCAGTATTTT
CASSKGLAGGAPNTQYF
>15|TRBD1|TRBJ2-7|once|TRBV7-8
TGTGCCAGCAGCTTCGCACGGGACAGGGTCCACGAGCAGTACTTC
CASSFARDRVHEQYF
>14|NA|TRBJ1-5|NA|TRBV27
TGTGCCAGCAGTCTACACGCAGGGACGGGCCCCCAGCATTTT
CASSLHAGTGPQHF
>17|NA|TRBJ2-3|once|TRBV4-1
TGCGCCAGCAGCCAAGGGTTAATAGGTGCGGGGTCAGATACGCAGTATTTT
CASSQGLIGAGSDTQYF
>15|TRBD2|TRBJ2-3|NA|TRBV29-1
TGCAGCGTGACCGGGACTAGCGGGCGTACAGATACGCAGTATTTT
CSVTGTSGRTDTQYF
>16|NA|TRBJ2-5|NA|TRBV23-1
TGCGCCAGCAGTCAATCGTGGAGGGGGCGGATAGAGACCCAGTACTTC
CASSQSWRGRIETQYF
>15|NA|TRBJ1-6|once|TRBV18
TGTGCCAGCTCACCCGTAGCCTCAGGGAAGACACCCCTCCACTTT
CASSPVASGKTPLHF
>15|TRBD1|TRBJ2-7|NA|TRBV28
TGTGCCAGCACCCATGACAGGGCCTCCTCCTACGAGCAGTACTTC
CASTHDRASSYEQYF
>13|NA|TRBJ1-5|NA|TRBV27
TGTGCCAGCGCCGACAAAGGGGGACAGCCCCAGCATTTT
CASADKGGQPQHF
>15|NA|TRBJ2-6|NA|TRBV18
TGTGCCAGCTCATCTCAGGGGTCTGGGGCCAACGTCCTGACTTTC
CASSSQGSGANVLTF
>15|TRBD1|TRBJ1-4|NA|TRBV2
TGTGCCAGCAGTCGAGCCGGGACAGTTCTTGAAAAACTGTTTTTT
CASSRAGTVLEKLFF
>16|NA|TRBJ2-2|NA|TRBV13
TGTGCCAGCAGCACCCCCAGGGTGTTGGGCACCGGGGAGCTGTTTTTT
CASSTPRVLGTGELFF
>14|NA|TRBJ1-2|NA|TRBV28
TGTGCCAGCAGTGAAGGGGGGATTAACTATGGCTACACCTTC
CASSEGGINYGYTF
>16|NA|TRBJ2-7|few|TRBV10-3
TGTGCCATCAGTGCGATTGGACAGAATAAAGGCTACGAGCAGTACTTC
CAISAIGQNKGYEQYF
>15|NA|TRBJ2-5|NA|TRBV11-3
TGTGCCAGCAGCTTAGGGCAGGGCAATGTTGAGACCCAGTACTTC
CASSLGQGNVETQYF
>14|NA|TRBJ1-1|NA|TRBV6-5
TGTGCCAGCAGCGGACGGTTTAAGGACACTGAAGCTTTCTTT
CASSGRFKDTEAFF
>13|NA|TRBJ1-2|NA|TRBV6-5
TGTGCCAGCAGCGCCACGGGTACTGAGGGCTACACCTTC
CASSATGTEGYTF
>12|NA|TRBJ1-2|NA|TRBV5-1
TGCGCCAGCAGCTTGGAAAGCTATGGCTACACCTTC
CASSLESYGYTF
>13|NA|TRBJ2-2|NA|TRBV19
TGTGCCAGTAGTATCTACAGACCTGGGGAGCTGTTTTTT
CASSIYRPGELFF
>17|NA|TRBJ2-7|NA|TRBV7-2
TGTGCCAGCAGCTTGGGGGCAGGTGCGGCTAACTCCTACGAGCAGTACTTC
CASSLGAGAANSYEQYF
>15|NA|TRBJ2-1|NA|TRBV28
TGTGCCAGCAGTTTAGGGGGGCCCACCTACAATGAGCAGTTCTTC
CASSLGGPTYNEQFF
>14|NA|TRBJ2-3|NA|TRBV5-1
TGCGCCAGCAGCTGGGCATCCTTCGCAGATACGCAGTATTTT
CASSWASFADTQYF
>18|NA|TRBJ2-3|NA|TRBV11-2
TGTGCCAGCAGCTTAGGCGATTCGGGGGAGCCCCTTCTATATACGCAGTATTTT
CASSLGDSGEPLLYTQYF
>14|NA|TRBJ2-7|NA|TRBV28
TGTGCCAGCAGAATCCCTACCTCTGCCTACGAGCAGTACTTC
CASRIPTSAYEQYF
>14|NA|TRBJ2-2|NA|TRBV9
TGTGCCAGCAGCGTAGCGGGAGTCACCGGGGAGCTGTTTTTT
CASSVAGVTGELFF
>14|NA|TRBJ1-1|NA|TRBV5-4
TGTGCCAGCAGCTTAACAGAAACGAACACTGAAGCTTTCTTT
CASSLTETNTEAFF
>12|NA|TRBJ1-4|NA|TRBV28
TGTGCCTCCCGTGAGGGAGGTGAAAAACTGTTTTTT
CASREGGEKLFF
>14|NA|TRBJ2-2|NA|TRBV7-9
TGTGCCAGCAGCCTGGCAGGGAGCACCGGGGAGCTGTTTTTT
CASSLAGSTGELFF
>11|NA|TRBJ1-2|once|TRBV28
TGTGCCAGCAGTTACCAGGGTACCTACACCTTC
CASSYQGTYTF
>14|TRBD1|TRBJ2-5|NA|TRBV28
TGTGCCAGCACTGCTGCAGGGGGCCGCGAGACCCAGTACTTC
CASTAAGGRETQYF
>14|NA|TRBJ2-1|NA|TRBV15
TGTGCCACCAGCAGATGGGTCGTGAACTTTGAGCAGTTCTTC
CATSRWVVNFEQFF
>15|NA|TRBJ1-2|NA|TRBV6-5
TGTGCCAGCAGTTACTCGAGACAGCTTAACTATGGCTACACCTTC
CASSYSRQLNYGYTF
>10|NA|TRBJ1-5|NA|TRBV29-1
TGCAGCGTTGCTAATCAGCCCCAGCATTTT
CSVANQPQHF
>16|TRBD2|TRBJ2-5|once|TRBV7-9
TGTGCCAGCAGCCTCACTGGTGCAGCGGGATGGGAGACCCAGTACTTC
CASSLTGAAGWETQYF